Described below is a single TCR beta chain sequence and its context. Its antigen is not identified. The data are from a study of beta chain features in type 1 diabetes. The V and J ends lost 2 bases and 1 base, in that order; junction bases with no gene match: 2. Germline-derived CDR1 and CDR2 are GTSNPN and SVGIG (reference sequence). The length of the CDR3 is 14 residues. Of the isolated RNA, all was reverse transcribed, and so the sequenced material was expressed TCRB transcripts. Naive, central memory and regulatory T cell samples averaged about 3.57 million reads. Clones were sequenced by immunoSEQ multiplex PCR, and TCRdb holds only the in-frame ones, with some missing. The sample carries a few hundred thousand clones, 25% to 35% recorded once. Study-wide findings and caveats: cDNA-based sequencing might over-represent cells highly expressing TCR. Reduced insertions and increased deletions marked VDJ junctions in type 1 diabetes patients.

In all sorted populations, purity surpassed 98%. The origin of this receptor is a man in his late teens or twenties in good health. The sequencing sample was made of naive CD4+ T cells from blood. The V gene is TRBV30, the J gene TRBJ2-3; TRBD2 aligns across 8 bases. CDR3 in amino acids: CAWSLTSGTDTQYF. CDR3 in DNA: TGTGCCTGGAGTCTGACTAGCGGCACAGATACGCAGTATTTT.